What follows are 23 T cell receptor beta chains derived from one specimen sequenced in a study of T cell responses to AZD1222 COVID-19 vaccine. TCRdb keeps only in-frame clones here, not all; method: immunoSEQ multiplex PCR. The sample lists fewer than 110,000 clones; just over 85% were seen once. The sequenced sample was peripheral blood, obtained on day 0 of AZD1222 vaccination. All receptors come from an adult in good health.

The rearrangement uses TRBV28 and TRBJ2-3; TRBD1 matches at 10 bases. The CDR3 length is 14 residues. The ends lost 3 bases at V and 6 bases at J; junction bases unmatched: 3. In germline, CDR1 is MDHEN, CDR2 SYDVKM. CDR3 sequence: CASSLDRGADTQYF. In DNA form, the CDR3 reads TGTGCCAGCAGTTTGGACAGGGGGGCGGATACGCAGTATTTT.

This clone was observed a single time. The chain employs TRBV28 and TRBJ2-5, with 9 bases that match TRBD1. This CDR3 spans 16 amino acids. J was trimmed by 5 bases and V by 3 bases; bases with no gene match: 10. Germline V gives CDR1 MDHEN, CDR2 SYDVKM. Here the CDR3 DNA reads TGTGCCAGCAGTTTCACAGGGGGCTTACTAAGGGAGACCCAGTACTTC. Protein product: CASSFTGGLLRETQYF.

The chain carries TRBV28 and TRBJ2-1; D unclear. The germline gives CDR1 MDHEN, CDR2 SYDVKM. V was shortened by 2 bases and J by 2 bases, with 16 bases between the two germline ends. CDR3 length: 17 amino acids. CDR3 bases: TGTGCCAGCAGTTTAATTTTTGTCTCCATGGCCTACAATGAGCAGTTCTTC. Translation: CASSLIFVSMAYNEQFF.

This rearrangement joins TRBV30 to TRBJ1-5; D is uncertain. In germline, CDR1 is GTSNPN, CDR2 SVGIG (reference sequence). CDR3 size: 13 residues. The V end was cut by 2 bases, the J end by 5 bases, with 10 bases between. The CDR3 sequence is CAWSNGPDQPQHF. Here the CDR3 DNA reads TGTGCCTGGAGTAACGGGCCGGATCAGCCCCAGCATTTT.

V usage is TRBV5-1 and J usage is TRBJ2-7, with D hard to call. The V end lost 3 bases, the J end lost 9 bases, and 16 bases lay between the germline ends. CDR3 length equals 13 residues. CDR1 and CDR2 from the germline V gene are SGHRS and YFSETQ. CDR3 DNA: TGCGCCAGCAGCTCCCCGACTTTAGCCGTGCAGTACTTC. This translates into CASSSPTLAVQYF. Together with reference TRBV5-1 and TRBJ2-7, the CDR3 gives the full variable domain: KAGVTQTPRYLIKTRGQQVTLSCSPISGHRSVSWYQQTPGQGLQFLFEYFSETQRNKGNFPGRFSGRQFSNSRSEMNVSTLELGDSALYLCASSSPTLAVQYFGPGTRLTVT.

The chain has TRBV11-2 and TRBJ1-2, with 8 nucleotides matching TRBD1. The CDR3 is made up of 14 amino acids. Per the germline V gene, CDR1 is SGHAT and CDR2 is FQNNGV. V shed 3 bases and J 4 bases; nucleotides not matched to a gene: 4. The chain's CDR3 is CASSFGQGGYGYTF. The DNA for the CDR3 is TGTGCCAGCAGCTTCGGACAGGGAGGCTATGGCTACACCTTC.

This rearrangement joins TRBV3-1 (or the pseudogene TRBV3-2) to TRBJ2-3; D uncertain. CDR1 and CDR2 from the germline V gene are LGHDT and YNNKEL (reference sequence). The CDR3 is made up of 13 amino acids. V lost 6 bases and J 1 base, leaving 8 bases between the germline ends. The DNA of the CDR3 is TGTGCCAGCAGTCAATCGGGCACAGATACGCAGTATTTT. This encodes CASSQSGTDTQYF.

The rearrangement joins TRBV4-1 to TRBJ2-5, with D perhaps matching TRBD2 (6 bases). From germline, CDR1 is MGHRA and CDR2 YSYEKL. Trimming cost V 6 bases and J 5 bases, with 16 bases left between them. The CDR3 consists of 14 residues. The CDR3 DNA sequence: TGCGCCAGCAGTCCCGGCAGGAGGGTGGAGACCCAGTACTTC. Its protein is CASSPGRRVETQYF.

CDR3 sequence reads: CASSLGEGTEAFF. DNA of the CDR3: TGTGCCAGCAGCTTAGGGGAAGGCACTGAAGCTTTCTTT. V usage is TRBV11-2 and J usage is TRBJ1-1; D not resolved. Trimming shortened V by 1 base and J by 4 bases, and 7 bases separated the two germline ends. Germline V gene sequence: CDR1 SGHAT, CDR2 FQNNGV. The length of the CDR3 is 13 residues.

The chain carries TRBV5-6 and TRBJ2-7, with 8 nucleotides matching TRBD1. The CDR3 is 14 amino acids. The J segment lost 4 bases and the V segment lost 7 bases, leaving 10 bases of the junction unmatched. Germline V lookup: CDR1 SGHDT, CDR2 YYEEEE. The CDR3 region is CASGRTGFPYEQYF. The CDR3 DNA reads TGTGCCAGCGGCCGGACAGGGTTCCCGTACGAGCAGTACTTC.

The rearrangement uses TRBV28 and TRBJ1-5; D possibly corresponds to TRBD1 (6 bases). The CDR3 extends over 13 amino acids. The V gene's germline CDR1 is MDHEN and CDR2 SYDVKM. V was shortened by 10 bases and J by 7 bases, with 17 bases between the two germline ends. The CDR3: CATVAGQGQPQHF. The CDR3 DNA is TGTGCCACCGTGGCAGGGCAGGGGCAGCCCCAGCATTTT.

The V gene is TRBV28, the J gene TRBJ2-7; no firm D call. V was cut by 5 bases and J by 3 bases, with 8 bases left in between. CDR1 is MDHEN, CDR2 SYDVKM, per germline. The CDR3 has 12 residues. CDR3 sequence: CASSRDFYEQYF. The CDR3 coding sequence is TGTGCCAGCAGTAGGGATTTCTACGAGCAGTACTTC.

J is TRBJ1-5 and V is TRBV9, with a possible D match to TRBD1 (6 bases). CDR3 length: 15 amino acids. The V gene's germline CDR1 is SGDLS and CDR2 YYNGEE. Trimming left V 0 bases short and J 3 bases short, with 10 bases between. Written as DNA, the CDR3 is TGTGCCAGCAGCGTAGCCGGACAGTACAATCAGCCCCAGCATTTT. The encoded protein is CASSVAGQYNQPQHF.

This rearrangement joins TRBV7-2 to TRBJ2-5; the D gene is possibly TRBD2 (5 bases). CDR3 length: 14 amino acids. Trimming removed 5 bases at V and 1 base at J, with 11 bases between. CDR1 is SGHTA, CDR2 FQGNSA, per germline. CDR3 DNA sequence: TGTGCCAGCAGCGCTTCAAGCGGCCAAGAGACCCAGTACTTC. Translated, it gives CASSASSGQETQYF.

V is TRBV6-5 and J is TRBJ2-6, with D perhaps matching TRBD1 (6 bases). Germline CDR1 MNHEY, CDR2 SVGAGI. The CDR3 totals 15 residues. Trimming pared 7 bases from V and 2 bases from J, leaving 12 bases between. CDR3 DNA: TGTGCCAGCACCGAGAACAGGGCTGGGGCCAACGTCCTGACTTTC. This gives the protein CASTENRAGANVLTF.

The chain joins TRBV9 to TRBJ1-1, with unresolved D. This CDR3 region has 15 residues. The V gene's germline CDR1 is SGDLS and CDR2 YYNGEE. Trimming shortened V by 4 bases and J by 6 bases, and 19 bases separated the two germline ends. The CDR3 DNA reads as TGTGCCAGCAGCCCTACTGGGCAGTCTTTCCCTGAAGCTTTCTTT. Protein product: CASSPTGQSFPEAFF.

The CDR3 DNA reads as TGTGCCAGCAGTAGAGCTTCGAGGGGGAACACTGAAGCTTTCTTT. Encoded protein: CASSRASRGNTEAFF. This chain connects TRBV6-2 or TRBV6-3 to TRBJ1-1, with a tentative D call TRBD1 (5 bases). This CDR3 region has 15 residues. Germline V gene sequence: CDR1 MNHEY, CDR2 SVGEGT. V was shortened by 5 bases and J by 1 base, with 14 bases between the two germline ends.

V is TRBV18 and J is TRBJ1-1; TRBD1 is a possible D gene (5 bases). V was cut by 6 bases and J by 5 bases, with 13 bases left in between. The CDR3 extends over 13 amino acids. Germline-derived CDR1 and CDR2 are KGHSH and LQKENI. In nucleotides, the CDR3 is TGTGCCAGCTCCGGGACGGCCCCTACTGAAGCTTTCTTT. This sequence encodes CASSGTAPTEAFF.

V usage is TRBV5-1 and J usage is TRBJ1-6; 7 bases line up with TRBD1. Germline V gene sequence: CDR1 SGHRS, CDR2 YFSETQ. The CDR3 is made up of 15 amino acids. With 4 bases clipped from V and 7 bases from J, the junction kept 8 bases outside the gene matches. CDR3 in amino acids: CASSLGTDSNSPLHF. The CDR3 DNA reads as TGCGCCAGCAGCCTGGGGACAGACAGCAATTCACCCCTCCACTTT.

The V gene is TRBV6-5, the J gene TRBJ1-5; D unclear. V lost 8 bases, J lost 1 base, and 9 bases lay in between. CDR1 is MNHEY and CDR2 is SVGAGI in the germline V gene. The CDR3 spans 13 residues. CDR3 in amino acids: CASGSDSNQPQHF. CDR3 DNA: TGTGCCAGCGGGAGTGACAGCAATCAGCCCCAGCATTTT.

This chain links TRBV30 with TRBJ1-3; tentative D call: TRBD1 (5 bases). The CDR3 totals 16 residues. The germline V gene encodes CDR1 GTSNPN and CDR2 SVGIG (reference sequence). The V and J ends lost 4 bases and 0 bases respectively, with 16 bases between them. Here the CDR3 DNA reads TGTGCCTGGACCCAGGGACCGTCCCTCTCTGGAAACACCATATATTTT. Encoded protein: CAWTQGPSLSGNTIYF.

The chain is built from TRBV14 and TRBJ2-7; D is ambiguous. There are 13 residues in the CDR3. From germline, CDR1 is SGHDN and CDR2 FVKESK. V lost 1 base, J lost 5 bases, and 9 bases lay in between. CDR3 coding DNA: TGTGCCAGCAGCCAAGGTCAGTGGGACGAGCAGTACTTC. Translating gives CASSQGQWDEQYF.

The chain uses TRBV7-2 and TRBJ2-7; 9 bases are shared with TRBD2. Losses at the gene ends were 1 base for V and 6 bases for J; bases not matched to a gene: 10. The CDR3 contains 16 residues. The germline V gene encodes CDR1 SGHTA and CDR2 FQGNSA. CDR3: CASSLEGSSGMREQYF. Written as DNA, the CDR3 is TGTGCCAGCAGCTTAGAAGGCTCTAGCGGGATGCGCGAGCAGTACTTC.